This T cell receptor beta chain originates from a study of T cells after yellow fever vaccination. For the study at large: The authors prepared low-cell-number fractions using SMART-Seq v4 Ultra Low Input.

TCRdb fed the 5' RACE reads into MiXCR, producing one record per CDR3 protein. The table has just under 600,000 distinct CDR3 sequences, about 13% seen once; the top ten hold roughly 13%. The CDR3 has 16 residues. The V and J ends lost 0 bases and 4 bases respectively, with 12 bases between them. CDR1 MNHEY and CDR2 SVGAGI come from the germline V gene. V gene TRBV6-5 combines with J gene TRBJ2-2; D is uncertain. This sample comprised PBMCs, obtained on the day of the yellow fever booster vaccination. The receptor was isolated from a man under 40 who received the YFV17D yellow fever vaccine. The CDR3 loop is CASSYSGGRVTGELFF. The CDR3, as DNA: TGTGCCAGCAGTTACTCGGGTGGGCGAGTCACCGGGGAGCTGTTTTTT.